The 25 T cell receptor beta chains reported below all come from one sample, sequenced in a study of human T cells and chemical hapten exposure (dated by TCRdb to about 2021). The method was RACE. The sequencer listed for this sample is NextSeq 500. TCRdb handled the public reads itself, with Q25 trimming in fastp and clone calling in MiXCR, and kept productive beta chains. Rows merge per CDR3 protein into single entries with the most common DNA and genes. Counted in this sample were 300,000 to 450,000 distinct CDR3 sequences; more than 4.5% of them appeared once. The top ten clonotypes cover approximately 2.3% of the sample. The sample's time point label, decoded: patch test 1, 2 weeks after DPC sensitization. Explained via the paper, the treatment or condition label denotes: therapeutic diphenylcyclopropenone sensitization with weekly scalp DPC. The sample here was whole blood, taken in connection with sensitization to the hapten diphenylcyclopropenone (DPC). The receptors originated from a woman between 45 and 65 years old with alopecia areata. Some clones in this sample may be carry-over from other donors' samples.

This clonotype was seen only once. The CDR3 nucleotides read TGCGCCAGCAGCTACTTACAGGGGTTGAACACTGAAGCTTTCTTT. Its translation: CASSYLQGLNTEAFF. V usage is TRBV5-1 and J usage is TRBJ1-1; 7 nucleotides agree with TRBD1. Germline V gene sequence: CDR1 SGHRS, CDR2 YFSETQ. The CDR3 totals 15 residues. The J segment lost 0 bases and the V segment lost 3 bases, leaving 5 bases of the junction unmatched.

This clonotype was picked up a small number of times. V is TRBV13 and J is TRBJ2-6, with 9 bases that match TRBD1. CDR3 size: 19 residues. V lost 0 bases, J lost 0 bases, and 6 bases stayed unmatched. Looked up from germline, CDR1 is PRHDT and CDR2 is FYEKMQ (reference sequence). The DNA of the CDR3 is TGTGCCAGCAGCTTAGGGTCGGGACAGGGACCCTCTGGGGCCAACGTCCTGACTTTC. Translating it yields CASSLGSGQGPSGANVLTF. Variable domain in full (rest from reference TRBV13 and TRBJ2-6): AAGVIQSPRHLIKEKRETATLKCYPIPRHDTVYWYQQGPGQDPQFLISFYEKMQSDKGSIPDRFSAQQFSDYHSELNMSSLELGDSALYFCASSLGSGQGPSGANVLTFGAGSRLTVL.

A word on this clonotype: This may be a read error: a much more frequent sequence differs by one nucleotide. The chain's CDR3 is CASSLGTRAAFTDTQNF. CDR3 DNA: TGTGCCAGCAGCTTAGGGACTCGCGCCGCCTTCACAGATACGCAGAATTTT. The J gene is TRBJ2-3, the V gene TRBV7-9; TRBD2 is a possible D gene (5 bases). This CDR3 has 17 amino acids. CDR1 and CDR2 (germline): SEHNR, FQNEAQ (reference sequence). The variable domain in full, completed from reference TRBV7-9 and TRBJ2-3, reads DTGVSQNPRHKITKRGQNVTFRCDPISEHNRLYWYRQTLGQGPEFLTYFQNEAQLEKSRLLSDRFSAERPKGSFSTLEIQRTEQGDSAMYLCASSLGTRAAFTDTQNFGPGTRLTVL.

This clonotype was observed many times. This sequence joins TRBV7-9 and TRBJ2-1, with a tentative D call TRBD1 (6 bases). Trimming shortened V by 7 bases and J by 8 bases, and 21 bases separated the two germline ends. In germline, CDR1 is SEHNR, CDR2 FQNEAQ (reference sequence). The CDR3 extends over 15 amino acids. The CDR3 sequence: CASTAWTEPDDEQFF. The CDR3 nucleotides read TGTGCCAGCACCGCCTGGACAGAACCCGACGATGAGCAGTTCTTC.

The chain employs TRBV6-4 and TRBJ2-3; no definite D call. V was trimmed by 3 bases and J by 1 base, leaving 11 bases between them. The CDR3 length is 15 residues. Germline V gene sequence: CDR1 MRHNA, CDR2 SNTAGT. Written as DNA, the CDR3 is TGTGCCAGCAGTGAGGACGGCGCTGGCACAGATACGCAGTATTTT. Amino acids: CASSEDGAGTDTQYF.

This clonotype has at least ten counts. The chain joins TRBV2 to TRBJ2-7; 7 positions agree with TRBD1. The CDR3 totals 14 residues. CDR1 and CDR2 from the germline V gene are SNHLY and FYNNEI. J gave up 2 bases and V 8 bases, and 9 bases lay outside the gene matches. CDR3: CASREKGQPYEQYF. CDR3 DNA: TGTGCCAGCCGAGAAAAGGGACAGCCCTACGAGCAGTACTTC.

V and J are TRBV5-6 and TRBJ2-3; D not certain. Germline CDR1 SGHDT, CDR2 YYEEEE. V lost 5 bases and J lost 0, with 19 bases in between. The CDR3 is made up of 17 amino acids. The CDR3 nucleotides are TGTGCCAGCAGACCAACCCGCCAGGCCTCTAGCACAGATACGCAGTATTTT. It encodes CASRPTRQASSTDTQYF.

There are many counts of this clonotype. In DNA, the CDR3 is TGTGCCAGCAGCTACCTGGAGTACGAGCAGTACTTC. This gives the protein CASSYLEYEQYF. The V gene is TRBV11-2, the J gene TRBJ2-7, with no clear D. Trimming took off 4 bases at V and 4 bases at J, with 8 bases between the two ends. Per the germline V gene, CDR1 is SGHAT and CDR2 is FQNNGV. CDR3 length: 12 residues. Complete variable domain (other parts from reference TRBV11-2 and TRBJ2-7): EAGVAQSPRYKIIEKRQSVAFWCNPISGHATLYWYQQILGQGPKLLIQFQNNGVVDDSQLPKDRFSAERLKGVDSTLKIQPAKLEDSAVYLCASSYLEYEQYFGPGTRLTVT.

This clonotype was recorded a few times. The CDR3 protein is CASSPPMGEETQYF. The CDR3 DNA follows: TGTGCCAGCTCACCACCGATGGGGGAAGAGACCCAGTACTTC. J is TRBJ2-5 and V is TRBV18, with D perhaps matching TRBD1 or TRBD2 (5 bases each). Germline CDR1 reads KGHSH; CDR2 reads LQKENI. The ends were cut back, 0 bases at V and 3 bases at J, with 8 bases in the middle. This CDR3 has 14 residues.

This clonotype was observed a few times. This sequence joins TRBV7-6 and TRBJ2-7; D gene uncertain. Germline CDR1 SGHVS, CDR2 FNYEAQ. This CDR3 region has 12 residues. The germline V and J ends were trimmed by 8 bases and 6 bases, with 14 bases remaining between them. The chain's CDR3 is CASRPLEPEQYF. CDR3 DNA: TGTGCCAGCCGCCCCCTAGAACCCGAGCAGTACTTC.

This sequence joins TRBV3-1 and TRBJ1-1; the D gene is possibly TRBD1 (5 bases). The length of the CDR3 is 14 residues. V lost 4 bases and J 5 bases, leaving 14 bases between the germline ends. Germline lookup yields CDR1 LGHDT and CDR2 YNNKEL (reference sequence). The CDR3 DNA follows: TGTGCCAGCAGCCCATGGGGCCAAGGGACTGAAGCTTTCTTT. As protein: CASSPWGQGTEAFF.

Concerning this clonotype: A much larger clonotype is one base distant, so this may be a read error. The chain is built from TRBV27 and TRBJ2-6; D is perhaps TRBD1 (5 bases). CDR3 length: 18 amino acids. Germline values: CDR1 MNHEY, CDR2 SMNVEV (reference sequence). As DNA, the CDR3 is TGTGCCAGCACCAGCGTGCCGGGCCAGCGTTCTGGGGCCAACGTCCTGTCTTTC. Amino acids: CASTSVPGQRSGANVLSF.

This clonotype was observed a few times. This chain connects TRBV3-1 to TRBJ2-3; 10 bases line up with TRBD2. CDR3 size: 16 residues. Trimming took 3 bases from V and 5 from J; bases not matched to a gene: 8. Germline V gene data show CDR1 as LGHDT and CDR2 as YNNKEL (reference sequence). DNA of the CDR3: TGTGCCAGCAGCCACGCAGCGGGGGGGACCCTAGATACGCAGTATTTT. It is translated as CASSHAAGGTLDTQYF.

The rearrangement links TRBV7-2 to TRBJ1-1; D is uncertain. Germline V lookup: CDR1 SGHTA, CDR2 FQGNSA. V lost 7 bases and J 7 bases, leaving 7 bases between the germline ends. CDR3 length: 10 amino acids. CDR3 DNA sequence: TGTGCCAGCATGCTCATTGAAGCTTTCTTT. Its translation is CASMLIEAFF.

This clonotype was seen only a few times. J is TRBJ1-4 and V is TRBV4-1; 8 bases are shared with TRBD1. The length of the CDR3 is 16 residues. The V gene's germline CDR1 is MGHRA and CDR2 YSYEKL. V was clipped by 5 bases and J by 7 bases; unmatched bases: 12. Here the CDR3 DNA reads TGCGCCAGCAGCGCAGCCAGGGGGCCGGTCGGTGAAAAACTGTTTTTT. Translating gives CASSAARGPVGEKLFF.

This clonotype appeared many times. The chain uses TRBV13 and TRBJ1-5, with no clear D. This CDR3 is built from 12 residues. The ends were cut back, 3 bases at V and 7 bases at J, with 7 bases in the middle. The V gene's germline CDR1 is PRHDT and CDR2 FYEKMQ (reference sequence). CDR3 DNA sequence: TGTGCCAGCAGCTTCGAGGGACAGCCCCAGCATTTT. Translation: CASSFEGQPQHF.

Worth noting for this clonotype: This may be a read error, as it is one base from a much larger clone. The missing conserved phenylalanine or tryptophan at the end of this CDR3 makes a read error likely. The genes are TRBV7-2 and TRBJ2-1, with D unresolved. This CDR3 is 16 amino acids long. Germline V CDR1 and CDR2: SGHTA, FQGNSA. With 0 bases removed from V and 1 base from J, the gap between germline ends came to 10 bases. As DNA, the CDR3 is TGTGCCAGCAGCTTAGCGAGTAGCCTTTCCTACAATGAGCAGTTCATC. It yields the protein CASSLASSLSYNEQFI.

This clonotype occurred many times. J is TRBJ2-1 and V is TRBV12-5, with no clear D. Looked up from germline, CDR1 is LGHNT and CDR2 is FRNRAP. This CDR3 spans 11 amino acids. V lost 3 bases, J lost 7 bases, and 4 bases lay in between. The chain's CDR3 is CASGFGNEQFF. CDR3 nucleotides: TGTGCTAGTGGTTTCGGGAATGAGCAGTTCTTC.

The chain carries TRBV6-5 and TRBJ1-5; tentative D call: TRBD1 (5 bases). The CDR3 covers 15 residues. Germline V CDR1 and CDR2: MNHEY, SVGAGI. Trimming pared 7 bases from V and 2 bases from J, leaving 15 bases between. The CDR3 coding sequence is TGTGCCAGCAAAACCCGGGACGGCCGCAATCAGCCCCAGCATTTT. Translated: CASKTRDGRNQPQHF.

This chain links TRBV7-2 with TRBJ1-4; a possible D gene is TRBD1 (6 bases). V was shortened by 7 bases and J by 7 bases, with 16 bases between the two germline ends. CDR1 and CDR2 from the germline V gene are SGHTA and FQGNSA. The CDR3 has 14 residues. This CDR3 is CASTGAGGGEKLFF. CDR3 in DNA: TGTGCCAGCACGGGGGCTGGGGGCGGTGAAAAACTGTTTTTT. The whole variable domain, remainder taken from reference TRBV7-2 and TRBJ1-4, is GAGVSQSPSNKVTEKGKDVELRCDPISGHTALYWYRQSLGQGLEFLIYFQGNSAPDKSGLPSDRFSAERTGGSVSTLTIQRTQQEDSAVYLCASTGAGGGEKLFFGSGTQLSVL.

Worth noting for this clonotype: A read error may be the cause here, since a much bigger clone is one base away. The CDR3 region has the DNA TGTCCCAGCAGCCCGTGGCGTCAGGGAGAGGGTGGCTACACCTTC. Its translation is CPSSPWRQGEGGYTF. This rearrangement joins TRBV2 to TRBJ1-2, with D possibly being TRBD1 (5 bases). CDR1 and CDR2 from the germline V gene are SNHLY and FYNNEI. The CDR3 is made up of 15 amino acids.

A few counts support this clonotype. This rearrangement joins TRBV20-1 to TRBJ2-7, with 8 bases lining up with TRBD2. Germline V CDR1 and CDR2: DFQATT, SNEGSKA (reference sequence). V lost 5 bases, J lost 1 base, and 7 bases stayed unmatched. This CDR3 has 14 amino acids. CDR3 in amino acids: CSAAGLAGSYEQYF. CDR3 in DNA: TGCAGTGCTGCCGGACTAGCAGGGTCCTACGAGCAGTACTTC.

This clonotype was counted between two and nine times. This chain links TRBV27 with TRBJ2-5; tentatively, D is TRBD1 or TRBD2 (5 bases each). Germline CDR1 is MNHEY and CDR2 is SMNVEV (reference sequence). The length of the CDR3 is 15 residues. The ends were cut back, 5 bases at V and 4 bases at J, with 17 bases in the middle. Here the CDR3 reads CASSPPGRIGETQYF. The DNA of the CDR3 is TGTGCCAGCAGTCCTCCGGGGCGCATCGGAGAGACCCAGTACTTC.

The chain combines TRBV5-1 with TRBJ1-4; 7 bases fit TRBD1. Trimming cost V 3 bases and J 8 bases; bases outside gene matches: 7. The germline gives CDR1 SGHRS, CDR2 YFSETQ. The CDR3 consists of 14 residues. The CDR3 loop reads CASSSTGPSEKLFF. DNA of the CDR3: TGCGCCAGCAGCTCGACAGGGCCAAGCGAAAAACTGTTTTTT.

The table lists this clonotype with many counts. This chain links TRBV12-3 or TRBV12-4 with TRBJ2-3, with D maybe TRBD2 (5 bases). The CDR3 length is 12 residues. V lost 4 bases and J 7 bases, leaving 9 bases between the germline ends. Here the CDR3 DNA reads TGTGCCAGCAGTTCTCCGGGGAATACGCAGTATTTT. Amino acid sequence: CASSSPGNTQYF.